This T cell receptor (beta chain) appears in the sequencing data of a study of long-term antiretroviral therapy in people with HIV. Whole-study results and caveats: Every time point showed a repertoire led by clones expanded before ART. Diversity remained lower than transplant donor controls, even though it increased after ART.

From each donor, at least one pre-ART PBMC sample and at least two post-ART PBMC samples were obtained. Details on this clone: The antigen remains unidentified.

The immunoSEQ assay was v3.0, run at survey level. Clones were sequenced by immunoSEQ multiplex PCR, and TCRdb holds only the in-frame ones, with some missing. The data show roughly 17,000 clones, with less than 80% seen just once and roughly an eighth held by the top ten. The ends lost 8 bases at V and 5 bases at J; junction bases unmatched: 5. The CDR3 length is 13 residues. CDR1 is WSHSY and CDR2 is SAAADI in the germline V gene. The chain has TRBV10-2 and TRBJ2-1, with 8 bases that match TRBD2. This receptor was taken from a woman in her forties or fifties with HIV. The source material was unsorted PBMCs, sampled 0.3 years after starting antiretroviral therapy. The CDR3 here is CASFTSGDNEQFF. The CDR3 DNA is TGCGCCAGCTTTACTAGCGGCGACAATGAGCAGTTCTTC.